The 27 T cell receptor beta chains listed next were all sequenced from one sample in a study of CD8 T cells in Susac syndrome (dated by TCRdb to about 2019). The library relied on the immunoSEQ multiplex PCR assay. RNA was extracted using the RNeasy kit, and about 0.45 to 1 microgram was reverse transcribed with random hexamers. TCRdb cleaned the public reads at Q25 with fastp, built clones with MiXCR and kept in-frame beta chains. Rows with one shared CDR3 protein collapse into an entry with the most common genes and DNA. The table for this sample lists about 200,000 distinct CDR3 sequences; 95% of them were counted only once. In total, the top ten clones hold 0.082% of the sample. Source material: CD4+ T cells from PBMCs. The receptors were gathered from a human donor with multiple sclerosis.

V is TRBV29-1 and J is TRBJ2-7; 9 nucleotides match TRBD1. This CDR3 has 13 amino acids. Germline values: CDR1 SQVTM, CDR2 ANQGSEA. After removal of 1 base from V and 4 bases from J, the junction contained 2 bases not matched to a gene. For the CDR3, the DNA is TGCAGCGTTGAAGTCGACAGGGGGTACGAGCAGTACTTC. Its protein is CSVEVDRGYEQYF.

The chain has TRBV20-1 and TRBJ1-1, with D possibly being TRBD1 (5 bases). The germline V gene encodes CDR1 DFQATT and CDR2 SNEGSKA (reference sequence). V gave up 2 bases and J gave up 4 bases, with 17 bases separating them. The CDR3 is 15 residues long. CDR3 nucleotides: TGCAGTGCTAGACTTCCCTATGGGGGGGGCACTGAAGCTTTCTTT. The encoded protein is CSARLPYGGGTEAFF.

This rearrangement joins TRBV29-1 to TRBJ1-4; D is ambiguous. The CDR3 is 11 amino acids. V lost 5 bases and J lost 8, with 9 bases in between. Per the germline V gene, CDR1 is SQVTM and CDR2 is ANQGSEA. The CDR3 bases are TGCAGCGTTTTCCATGGGGAAAAACTGTTTTTT. Its translation is CSVFHGEKLFF.

The V and J genes are TRBV30 and TRBJ2-4; perhaps D is TRBD1 or TRBD2 (7 bases each). Germline V lookup: CDR1 GTSNPN, CDR2 SVGIG (reference sequence). The V and J ends lost 8 bases and 4 bases respectively, with 15 bases between them. The CDR3 runs to 13 residues. The CDR3 nucleotides read TGTGCCGCGGAGCGGGACAGTAAAAACATTCAGTACTTC. This encodes CAAERDSKNIQYF. Full variable domain (remainder filled in from reference TRBV30 and TRBJ2-4): SQTIHQWPATLVQPVGSPLSLECTVEGTSNPNLYWYRQAAGRGLQLLFYSVGIGQISSEVPQNLSASRPQDRQFILSSKKLLLSDSGFYLCAAERDSKNIQYFGAGTRLSVL.

The table lists this clonotype with a count of one. The chain uses TRBV29-1 and TRBJ1-1; D gene unclear. Trimming took 7 bases from V and 7 from J, leaving 16 bases between them. Per the germline V gene, CDR1 is SQVTM and CDR2 is ANQGSEA. This CDR3 has 12 residues. CDR3 nucleotide sequence: TGCAGCGGCGGTCGTGGCGGCGGTGAAGCTTTCTTT. Its protein product is CSGGRGGGEAFF.

The gene calls are TRBV15 and TRBJ1-1; D unresolved. Germline V gives CDR1 LNHNV, CDR2 YYDKDF (reference sequence). The CDR3 totals 17 residues. V gave up 1 base and J gave up 3 bases, with 18 bases separating them. The CDR3 here is CATSRAPAWGEDTEAFF. CDR3 sequence (DNA): TGTGCCACCAGCAGAGCCCCAGCCTGGGGAGAAGACACTGAAGCTTTCTTT.

V usage is TRBV27 and J usage is TRBJ1-5; the match to TRBD1 covers 7 bases. V was clipped by 8 bases and J by 4 bases; unmatched bases: 11. This CDR3 contains 15 residues. CDR1 and CDR2 from the germline V gene are MNHEY and SMNVEV (reference sequence). The CDR3 region has the DNA TGTGCCAGCCAGGACAGAGGGGGCACAAATCAGCCCCAGCATTTT. Its translation is CASQDRGGTNQPQHF.

The V call is TRBV5-1, the J call TRBJ2-5; D is unresolved. Germline CDR1 reads SGHRS; CDR2 reads YFSETQ. There are 14 residues in the CDR3. Trimming took 2 bases from V and 3 from J, leaving 11 bases between them. In DNA form, the CDR3 reads TGCGCCAGCAGCTTCTCCGTGGTGGAAGAGACCCAGTACTTC. Translated: CASSFSVVEETQYF.

This clonotype was detected once. The V gene is TRBV20-1, the J gene TRBJ2-5, with 9 bases identical to TRBD1. Germline V gene sequence: CDR1 DFQATT, CDR2 SNEGSKA (reference sequence). The V segment lost 3 bases and the J segment 2 bases; nucleotides outside the gene matches: 4. The CDR3 contains 14 residues. The CDR3 DNA sequence: TGCAGTGCTAGTCCCGGGACAGGGCAAGAGACCCAGTACTTC. Encoded protein: CSASPGTGQETQYF.

This chain joins TRBV12-3 or TRBV12-4 and TRBJ1-3, with no clear D. Trimming took 3 bases from V and 4 from J, leaving 4 bases between them. The CDR3 runs 12 residues. This chain's CDR3 is CASSFLGNTIYF. CDR3 sequence (DNA): TGTGCCAGCAGTTTTCTCGGAAACACCATATATTTT.

The genes are TRBV5-1 and TRBJ2-7, with 11 bases that match TRBD1. The junction had 7 bases not matched to a gene; V was cut back by 4 bases and J by 4 bases. CDR1 is SGHRS, CDR2 YFSETQ, per germline. The CDR3 has 15 amino acids. The CDR3 DNA sequence: TGCGCCAGCAGCGTAACCGGGACAGGGGGTTACGAGCAGTACTTC. Amino acids: CASSVTGTGGYEQYF.

The chain has TRBV27 and TRBJ1-5; the match to TRBD1 covers 8 bases. After removal of 5 bases from V and 1 base from J, the junction contained 4 bases not matched to a gene. In germline, CDR1 is MNHEY, CDR2 SMNVEV (reference sequence). There are 15 residues in the CDR3. CDR3 loop: CASSRTGLSNQPQHF. CDR3 DNA sequence: TGTGCCAGCAGTAGGACAGGGTTAAGCAATCAGCCCCAGCATTTT.

This chain uses TRBV5-1 with TRBJ1-5, with 7 bases that match TRBD1. Germline V CDR1 and CDR2: SGHRS, YFSETQ. V lost 4 bases and J lost 1; bases outside the gene matches: 5. CDR3 size: 15 residues. CDR3 DNA: TGCGCCAGCAGCCGCGGGACAGAGAGCAATCAGCCCCAGCATTTT. Protein sequence: CASSRGTESNQPQHF.

This chain joins TRBV7-2 and TRBJ2-3; D ambiguous. The CDR3 extends over 16 amino acids. Germline V gives CDR1 SGHTA, CDR2 FQGNSA. Trimming stripped 1 base from V and 0 bases from J, with 11 bases between. CDR3 in amino acids: CASSLVGPISTDTQYF. The CDR3 DNA reads TGTGCCAGCAGCTTAGTTGGGCCGATCAGCACAGATACGCAGTATTTT. The full variable domain, rest sourced from reference TRBV7-2 and TRBJ2-3, is GAGVSQSPSNKVTEKGKDVELRCDPISGHTALYWYRQSLGQGLEFLIYFQGNSAPDKSGLPSDRFSAERTGGSVSTLTIQRTQQEDSAVYLCASSLVGPISTDTQYFGPGTRLTVL.

The V gene is TRBV20-1, the J gene TRBJ1-1; no clear D. V was pared by 1 base and J by 5 bases, with 14 bases between. The germline CDR1 and CDR2 sequences are DFQATT and SNEGSKA (reference sequence). The CDR3 is 14 amino acids. CDR3 in DNA: TGCAGTGCTAGAGCCGGTGGACCGGTGACTGAAGCTTTCTTT. Its translation: CSARAGGPVTEAFF.

The gene calls are TRBV3-1 and TRBJ1-1; D may be TRBD1 (6 bases). The ends were cut back, 1 base at V and 4 bases at J, with 13 bases in the middle. Germline lookup yields CDR1 LGHDT and CDR2 YNNKEL (reference sequence). There are 15 residues in the CDR3. CDR3 amino acids: CASSQVAGAGTEAFF. In DNA form, the CDR3 reads TGTGCCAGCAGCCAAGTTGCAGGGGCTGGCACTGAAGCTTTCTTT.

The J gene is TRBJ2-3, the V gene TRBV29-1; D remains unclear. The length of the CDR3 is 13 residues. The germline V gene encodes CDR1 SQVTM and CDR2 ANQGSEA. V dropped 4 bases and J dropped 3 bases, with 11 bases sitting between them. CDR3 amino acids: CSVGSVGTDTQYF. The DNA for the CDR3 is TGCAGCGTTGGTTCTGTTGGAACAGATACGCAGTATTTT.

This clonotype was recorded a few times. The CDR3 DNA is TGTGCCTGGAGTCCAGGGGCGAACTATGGCTACACCTTC. Amino acid sequence: CAWSPGANYGYTF. The chain joins TRBV30 to TRBJ1-2; weak D call: TRBD1 (6 bases). Between the trimmed V and J ends, which lost 2 bases and 2 bases, there was a span of 9 bases. This CDR3 comprises 13 residues. Germline CDR1 GTSNPN, CDR2 SVGIG (reference sequence).

CDR3 protein: CASSFRRVDGYTF. In DNA form, the CDR3 reads TGTGCCAGCAGTTTTCGACGGGTAGATGGCTACACCTTC. The chain carries TRBV12-3 or TRBV12-4 and TRBJ1-2; D is undetermined. CDR3 length equals 13 residues. Trimming cost V 3 bases and J 6 bases, with 11 bases left between them.

This clonotype was seen a single time. CDR3 in DNA: TGCAGCGTTGGGGCGGAGGCTGAAGCTTTCTTT. It specifies CSVGAEAEAFF. The V gene is TRBV29-1, the J gene TRBJ1-1, with unresolved D. This CDR3 comprises 11 residues. Germline CDR1 and CDR2: SQVTM and ANQGSEA. V was clipped by 4 bases and J by 6 bases, with 9 bases between them.

The rearrangement joins TRBV3-1 to TRBJ1-1; 7 nucleotides match TRBD1. The germline V gene has CDR1 LGHDT and CDR2 YNNKEL (reference sequence). The V and J ends lost 4 bases and 6 bases, in that order; junction bases with no gene match: 11. This CDR3 spans 15 amino acids. For the CDR3, the DNA is TGTGCCAGCAGCCCCAGAGAGGGGGCCGCGGCTGAAGCTTTCTTT. Protein product: CASSPREGAAAEAFF. Drawing the rest from reference TRBV3-1 and TRBJ1-1, the complete variable domain is DTAVSQTPKYLVTQMGNDKSIKCEQNLGHDTMYWYKQDSKKFLKIMFSYNNKELIINETVPNRFSPKSPDKAHLNLHINSLELGDSAVYFCASSPREGAAAEAFFGQGTRLTVV.

This chain links TRBV30 with TRBJ2-5; D may be TRBD1 or TRBD2 (5 bases each). The germline V and J ends were trimmed by 8 bases and 5 bases, with 21 bases remaining between them. The CDR3 loop spans 14 amino acids. CDR1 is GTSNPN, CDR2 SVGIG, per germline (reference sequence). CDR3 region: CAATQYRGIETQYF. The CDR3 DNA sequence: TGTGCCGCAACCCAGTACCGGGGCATTGAGACCCAGTACTTC.

V gene TRBV2 combines with J gene TRBJ2-7; maybe TRBD1 (5 bases). The CDR3 runs 12 residues. V lost 5 bases, J lost 6 bases, and 11 bases lay in between. Germline V gives CDR1 SNHLY, CDR2 FYNNEI. The chain's CDR3 is CASSPQGIEQYV. CDR3 nucleotide sequence: TGTGCCAGCAGTCCCCAGGGAATCGAGCAGTACGTC.

J is TRBJ2-1 and V is TRBV18, with D perhaps assigned TRBD1 or TRBD2 (6 bases each). This CDR3 has 16 residues. V gave up 2 bases and J gave up 0 bases, with 11 bases separating them. The germline gives CDR1 KGHSH, CDR2 LQKENI. The CDR3, as DNA: TGTGCCAGCTCACCATTGACGGGGGCCTCCTACAATGAGCAGTTCTTC. Its protein product is CASSPLTGASYNEQFF. Supplemented by reference TRBV18 and TRBJ2-1, the full variable domain reads NAGVMQNPRHLVRRRGQEARLRCSPMKGHSHVYWYRQLPEEGLKFMVYLQKENIIDESGMPKERFSAEFPKEGPSILRIQQVVRGDSAAYFCASSPLTGASYNEQFFGPGTRLTVL.

The rearrangement uses TRBV19 and TRBJ2-1; no firm D call. Germline-derived CDR1 and CDR2 are LNHDA and SQIVND (reference sequence). The CDR3 extends over 11 amino acids. V lost 3 bases to trimming and J lost 8 bases, with 5 bases between them. CDR3 region: CASSMKDEQFF. The CDR3 DNA follows: TGTGCCAGTAGTATGAAGGATGAGCAGTTCTTC.

The chain combines TRBV7-9 with TRBJ2-7; D is possibly TRBD1 (5 bases). V was trimmed by 7 bases and J by 6 bases, leaving 22 bases between them. Germline V CDR1 and CDR2: SEHNR, FQNEAQ (reference sequence). The CDR3 has 15 residues. CDR3 in DNA: TGTGCCAGCACCGATAACGAGTGGGGCGGACGCGAGCAGTACTTC. This gives the protein CASTDNEWGGREQYF.

This rearrangement joins TRBV5-1 to TRBJ2-7, with D hard to call. The length of the CDR3 is 14 residues. Trimming removed 1 base at V and 1 base at J, with 9 bases between. Per the germline V gene, CDR1 is SGHRS and CDR2 is YFSETQ. The CDR3 sequence: CASSLYGISYEQYF. CDR3 nucleotides: TGCGCCAGCAGCTTGTATGGGATTTCCTACGAGCAGTACTTC.